Below are 2 T cell receptor beta chains sequenced from a single sample in a study of blood T cell repertoires in COVID-19. Clones were read by immunoSEQ multiplex PCR, and TCRdb kept only the in-frame ones, dropping some. The table includes about 120,000 clones, roughly 76% detected once. Specimen: peripheral blood. The receptors were gathered from a woman aged 60 to 75 with acute or convalescent COVID-19.

V is TRBV5-6 and J is TRBJ2-7, with D possibly TRBD2 on 5 matching bases. Germline values: CDR1 SGHDT, CDR2 YYEEEE. V was cut by 4 bases and J by 3 bases, with 11 bases left in between. The CDR3 sequence is 13 residues long. Here the CDR3 DNA reads TGTGCCAGCAGCCGGGGTCTAATCTACGAGCAGTACTTC. Translated: CASSRGLIYEQYF.

V and J are TRBV3-1 (or the pseudogene TRBV3-2) and TRBJ1-2, with 7 bases aligning to TRBD1. J lost 4 bases, V lost 0 bases, and 5 bases had no gene match. CDR1 LGHDT and CDR2 YNNKEL come from the germline V gene (reference sequence). This CDR3 contains 15 residues. This CDR3 reads CASSQDRRTGYGYTF. The CDR3 bases are TGTGCCAGCAGCCAAGATCGAAGGACAGGCTATGGCTACACCTTC.